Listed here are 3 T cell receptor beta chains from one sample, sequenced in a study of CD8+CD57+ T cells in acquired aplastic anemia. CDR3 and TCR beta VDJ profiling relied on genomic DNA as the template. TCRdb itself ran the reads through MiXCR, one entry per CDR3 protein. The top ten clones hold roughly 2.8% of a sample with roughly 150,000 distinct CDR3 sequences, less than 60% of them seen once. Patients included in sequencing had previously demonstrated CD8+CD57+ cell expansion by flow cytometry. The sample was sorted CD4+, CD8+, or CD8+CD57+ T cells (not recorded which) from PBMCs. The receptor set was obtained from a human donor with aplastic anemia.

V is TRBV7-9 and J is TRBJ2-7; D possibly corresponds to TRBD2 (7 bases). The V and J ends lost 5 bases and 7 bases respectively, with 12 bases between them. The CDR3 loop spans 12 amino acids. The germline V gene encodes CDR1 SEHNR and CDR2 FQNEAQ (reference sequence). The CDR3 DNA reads TGTGCCAGCAGCGCGGGGGCGGGTGAGCAGTACTTC. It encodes CASSAGAGEQYF.

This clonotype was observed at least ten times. The CDR3 region is CSAPTFQGAMDTEAFF. CDR3 DNA: TGCAGTGCCCCAACCTTTCAGGGGGCAATGGACACTGAAGCTTTCTTT. The chain uses TRBV20-1 and TRBJ1-1, with TRBD1 matching over 8 bases. Unmatched junction bases numbered 15, after V lost 6 bases and J lost 3 bases. The CDR3 is made up of 16 amino acids. Germline CDR1 is DFQATT and CDR2 is SNEGSKA (reference sequence).

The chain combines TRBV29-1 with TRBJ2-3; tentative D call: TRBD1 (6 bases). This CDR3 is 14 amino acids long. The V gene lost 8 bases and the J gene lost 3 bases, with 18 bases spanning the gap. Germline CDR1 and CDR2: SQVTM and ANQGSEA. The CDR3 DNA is TGCAGCACTGCTTTGGTGCAGGGGACAGATACGCAGTATTTT. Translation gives CSTALVQGTDTQYF.